The present TCR beta chain was sequenced within a study of blood T cell repertoires in COVID-19. Background on the study: Whether acute or convalescent, the COVID-19 samples came from the United States, Italy and Spain.

Participants, about 18 to 90 years old, spanned 24 US areas. CDR1 SGHAT and CDR2 FQNNGV come from the germline V gene. The CDR3 loop spans 12 amino acids. The V end lost 5 bases, the J end lost 2 bases, and 5 bases lay between the germline ends. Sequenced by immunoSEQ multiplex PCR; TCRdb stores in-frame clones only, minus some. This table has around 190,000 clones, approximately 73% appearing once. The clonotype was recovered from a woman in her 50s with acute COVID-19. The J gene is TRBJ2-3, the V gene TRBV11-2, with D unclear. The material sequenced was PBMCs or T cells enriched from blood (not recorded which). CDR3 region: CASSIITDTQYF. CDR3 DNA sequence: TGTGCCAGCAGCATTATCACAGATACGCAGTATTTT.